This T cell receptor (beta chain) is drawn from a study of beta chain features in type 1 diabetes. To note about this clone: Its antigen is as yet unknown.

The CDR3 length is 16 residues. V gave up 0 bases and J gave up 5 bases; unmatched junction bases: 7. Germline CDR1 is SGDLS and CDR2 is YYNGEE. The study reverse transcribed the entire isolated RNA, so it sequenced expressed TCRB transcripts. Here immunoSEQ multiplex PCR was the method, and the copy in TCRdb shows in-frame clones only, minus some. The sample has more than 250,000 clones, about 24% seen once. Findings and limits, study-wide: Type 1 diabetes patients had moderately but significantly shorter TCRB CDR3s in all four CD4+ subsets.

The origin of this receptor is a woman under 40 with type 1 diabetes. Input material: naive CD4+ T cells from blood. This chain joins TRBV9 and TRBJ2-2, with TRBD2 matching 7 bases. CDR3 sequence reads: CASSVAGRPRTGELFF. The DNA of the CDR3 is TGTGCCAGCAGCGTAGCCGGGAGGCCAAGGACCGGGGAGCTGTTTTTT.